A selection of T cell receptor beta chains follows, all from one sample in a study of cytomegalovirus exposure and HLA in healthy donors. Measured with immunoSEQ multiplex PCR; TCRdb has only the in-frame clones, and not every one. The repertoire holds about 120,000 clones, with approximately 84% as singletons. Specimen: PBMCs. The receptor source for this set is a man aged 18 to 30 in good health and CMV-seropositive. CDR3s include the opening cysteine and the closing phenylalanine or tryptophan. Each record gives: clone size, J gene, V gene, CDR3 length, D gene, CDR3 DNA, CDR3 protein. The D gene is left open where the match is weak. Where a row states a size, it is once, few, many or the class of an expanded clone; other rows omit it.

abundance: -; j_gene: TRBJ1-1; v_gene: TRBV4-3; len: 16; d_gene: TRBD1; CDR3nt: TGCGCCAGCAGCCAAGATCGGGACAGGGCCAACACTGAAGCTTTCTTT; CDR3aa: CASSQDRDRANTEAFF
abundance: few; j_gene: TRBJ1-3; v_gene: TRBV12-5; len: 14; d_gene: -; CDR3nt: TGTGCTAGTAGGAAGGACACCTCTGGAAACACCATATATTTT; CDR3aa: CASRKDTSGNTIYF
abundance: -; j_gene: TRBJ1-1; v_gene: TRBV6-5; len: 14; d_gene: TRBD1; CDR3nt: TGTGCCAGCAGTTACTCGACAGGGACCACTGAAGCTTTCTTT; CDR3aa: CASSYSTGTTEAFF
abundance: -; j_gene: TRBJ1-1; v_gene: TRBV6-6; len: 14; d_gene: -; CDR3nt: TGTGCCAGCAGTTACCGGACAGTCAACACTGAAGCTTTCTTT; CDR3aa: CASSYRTVNTEAFF
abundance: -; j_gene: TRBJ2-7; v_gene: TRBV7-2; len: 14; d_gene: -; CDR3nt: TGTGCCAGCAGCTTAATCGAGGGGGCCTACGAGCAGTACTTC; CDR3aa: CASSLIEGAYEQYF
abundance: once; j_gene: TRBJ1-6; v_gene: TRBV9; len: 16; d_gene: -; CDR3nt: TGTGCCAGCAGCGTAGGGCAGGCGGGTGGTAATTCACCCCTCCACTTT; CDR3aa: CASSVGQAGGNSPLHF
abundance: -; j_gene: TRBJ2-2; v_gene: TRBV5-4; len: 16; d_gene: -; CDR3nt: TGTGCCAGCAGCTTGGATGATACTAGGGACACCGGGGAGCTGTTTTTT; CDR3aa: CASSLDDTRDTGELFF
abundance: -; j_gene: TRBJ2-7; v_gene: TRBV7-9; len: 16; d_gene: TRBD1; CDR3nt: TGTGCCAGCAGCGACAGAAATCAGGGGGTAGAGAACGAGCAGTACTTC; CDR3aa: CASSDRNQGVENEQYF
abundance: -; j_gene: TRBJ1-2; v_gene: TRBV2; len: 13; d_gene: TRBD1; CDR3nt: TGTGCCAGCAGTGATCAACAGGGGCCTGGCTACACCTTC; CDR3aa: CASSDQQGPGYTF
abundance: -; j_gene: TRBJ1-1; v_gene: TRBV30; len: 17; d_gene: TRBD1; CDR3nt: TGTGCCTGGAGTAGCCCCTCGAGAGGGGGCTTGAACACTGAAGCTTTCTTT; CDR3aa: CAWSSPSRGGLNTEAFF
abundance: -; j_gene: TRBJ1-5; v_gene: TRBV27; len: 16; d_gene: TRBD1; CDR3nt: TGCGCCAGCAGGTCCGGGACAGGGGGCTTTGCTCAGCCCCAGCATTTT; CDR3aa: CASRSGTGGFAQPQHF
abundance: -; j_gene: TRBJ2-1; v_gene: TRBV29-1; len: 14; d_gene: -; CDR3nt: TGCAGCGTTGAAGATCAGGGATTCTACAATGAGCAGTTCTTC; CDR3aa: CSVEDQGFYNEQFF
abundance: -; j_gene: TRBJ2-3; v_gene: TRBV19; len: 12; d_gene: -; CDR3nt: TGTGCCAGTAGTATTAAGGGGTTAGCGCAGTATTTT; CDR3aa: CASSIKGLAQYF
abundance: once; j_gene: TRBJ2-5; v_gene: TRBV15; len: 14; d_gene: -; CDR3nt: TGTGCCACCAGCAGAGGCGGGGGCCCGAAGACCCAGTACTTC; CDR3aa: CATSRGGGPKTQYF
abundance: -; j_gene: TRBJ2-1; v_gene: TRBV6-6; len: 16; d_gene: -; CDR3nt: TGTGCCAGCAGGCCTCCTTGGACTCAAAACAACAATGAGCAGTTCTTC; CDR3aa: CASRPPWTQNNNEQFF
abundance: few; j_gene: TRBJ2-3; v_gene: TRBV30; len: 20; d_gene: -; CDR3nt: TGTGCCTGGAGTGTAGGGCCCAGGGGGGCCCAATTCTCAAGCACAGATACGCAGTATTTT; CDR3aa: CAWSVGPRGAQFSSTDTQYF
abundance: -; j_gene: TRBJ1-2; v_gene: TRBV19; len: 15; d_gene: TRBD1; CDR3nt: TGTGCCAGTAGGGGACAGGGGACTAACGAATATGGCTACACCTTC; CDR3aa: CASRGQGTNEYGYTF
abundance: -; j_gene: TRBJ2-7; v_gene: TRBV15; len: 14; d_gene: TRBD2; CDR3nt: TGTGCCACCAGCACTAGCGGGAGCAGCAACGAGCAGTACTTC; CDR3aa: CATSTSGSSNEQYF
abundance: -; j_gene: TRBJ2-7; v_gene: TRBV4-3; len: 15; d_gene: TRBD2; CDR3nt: TGCGCCAGCAGTCTGAGGCCTAGCGGGGACTACGAGCAGTACTTC; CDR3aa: CASSLRPSGDYEQYF
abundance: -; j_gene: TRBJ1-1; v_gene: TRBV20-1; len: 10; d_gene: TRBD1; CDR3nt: TGCAGTGCGGGAGACAGGGGAGCTTTCTTT; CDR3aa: CSAGDRGAFF
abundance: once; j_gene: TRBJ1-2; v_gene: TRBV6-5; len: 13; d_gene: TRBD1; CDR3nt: TGTGCCAGCACCTACCAGGGGGCGGCTGGCTACACCTTC; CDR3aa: CASTYQGAAGYTF
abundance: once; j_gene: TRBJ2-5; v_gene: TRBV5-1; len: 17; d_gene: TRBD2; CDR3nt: TGCGCCAGCAGCCTGGGGGGACTAGCGGGCAGACAAGAGACCCAGTACTTC; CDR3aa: CASSLGGLAGRQETQYF
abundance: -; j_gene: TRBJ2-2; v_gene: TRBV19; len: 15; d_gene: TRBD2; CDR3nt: TGTGCCAGTACGACTAGCGGGGGCGGGACCGGGGAGCTGTTTTTT; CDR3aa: CASTTSGGGTGELFF
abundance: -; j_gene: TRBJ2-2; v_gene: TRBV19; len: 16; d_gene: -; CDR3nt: TGTGCCAGTAGTATGTCGATCGGTTCCCGGACCGGGGAGCTGTTTTTT; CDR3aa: CASSMSIGSRTGELFF
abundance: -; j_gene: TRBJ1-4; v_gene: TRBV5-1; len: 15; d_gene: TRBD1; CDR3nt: TGCGCCAGCAGCTTGGGACAGGGGAAGGGTGAAAAACTGTTTTTT; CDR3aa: CASSLGQGKGEKLFF
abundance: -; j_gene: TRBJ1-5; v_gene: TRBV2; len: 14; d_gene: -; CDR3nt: TGTGCCAGCACCGGTGATTGGAGCAATCAGCCCCAGCATTTT; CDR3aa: CASTGDWSNQPQHF
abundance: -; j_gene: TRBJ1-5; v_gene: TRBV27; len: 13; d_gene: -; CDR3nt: TGTGCCAGCAGTTCTGACAGCTATCAGCCCCAGCATTTT; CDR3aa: CASSSDSYQPQHF
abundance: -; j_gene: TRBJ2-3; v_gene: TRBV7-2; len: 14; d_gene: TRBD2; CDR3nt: TGTGCCAGCAGCCCTGGACTAGGCACAGATACGCAGTATTTT; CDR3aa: CASSPGLGTDTQYF
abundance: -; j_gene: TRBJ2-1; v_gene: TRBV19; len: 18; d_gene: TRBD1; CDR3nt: TGTGCCAGTAGTATAAGAGGGAGTTCGGGACAGGTCGTCAATGAGCAGTTCTTC; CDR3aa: CASSIRGSSGQVVNEQFF
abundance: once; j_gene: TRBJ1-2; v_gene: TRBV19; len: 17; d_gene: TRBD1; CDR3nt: TGTGCCAGTAGTCCCCGACAGGGGGCTAACACTAACTATGGCTACACCTTC; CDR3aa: CASSPRQGANTNYGYTF
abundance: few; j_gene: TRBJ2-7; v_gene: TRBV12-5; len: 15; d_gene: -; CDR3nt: TGTGCTAGTGGTTTGGTACTCGATCGTTCCTACGAGCAGTACTTC; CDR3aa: CASGLVLDRSYEQYF
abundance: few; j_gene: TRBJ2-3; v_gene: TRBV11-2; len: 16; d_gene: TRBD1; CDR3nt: TGTGCCAGCAGCTTAGAAGGCGGACAGGGGGCAGATACGCAGTATTTT; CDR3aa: CASSLEGGQGADTQYF
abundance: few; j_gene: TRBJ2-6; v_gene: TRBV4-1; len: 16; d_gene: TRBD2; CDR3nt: TGCGCCAGCAGCCAGACTAGCGGCTCTGGGGCCAACGTCCTGACTTTC; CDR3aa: CASSQTSGSGANVLTF
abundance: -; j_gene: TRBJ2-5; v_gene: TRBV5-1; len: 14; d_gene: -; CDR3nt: TGCGCCAGCAGCTTGGGGGGGCGTAGGGAGACCCAGTACTTC; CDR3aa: CASSLGGRRETQYF
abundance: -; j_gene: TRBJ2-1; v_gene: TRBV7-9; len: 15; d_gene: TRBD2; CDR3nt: TGTTCCAGCAGGAGGACTAGCGGGGACGGGGGTGAGCAGTTCTTC; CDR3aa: CSSRRTSGDGGEQFF
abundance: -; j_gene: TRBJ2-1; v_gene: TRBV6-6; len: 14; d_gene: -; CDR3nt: TGTGCCAGCAGTTACGACAGCTCCTACAATGAGCAGTTCTTC; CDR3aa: CASSYDSSYNEQFF
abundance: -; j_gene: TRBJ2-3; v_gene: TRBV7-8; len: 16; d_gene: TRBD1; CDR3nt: TGTGCCAGCAGCTTAGCGTCAGGACAGGAGGAAGATACGCAGTATTTT; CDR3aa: CASSLASGQEEDTQYF
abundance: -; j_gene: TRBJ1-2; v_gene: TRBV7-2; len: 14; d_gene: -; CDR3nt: TGTGCCAGCAGCTTAGCAGGGGGGGACTATGGCTACACCTTC; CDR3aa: CASSLAGGDYGYTF
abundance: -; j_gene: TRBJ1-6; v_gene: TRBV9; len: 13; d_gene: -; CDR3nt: TGTGCCAGCAGCGTAGACCTACGGTCACCCCTCCACTTT; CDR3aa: CASSVDLRSPLHF
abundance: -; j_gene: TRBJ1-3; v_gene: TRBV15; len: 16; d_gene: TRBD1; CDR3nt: TGTGCCACCAGCCCCCGCTCTAGACAGGGAGGAAACACCATATATTTT; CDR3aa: CATSPRSRQGGNTIYF